The 17 T cell receptor beta chains in this list originate from one sample, sequenced in a study of post-analysis software for immune sequencing data. Findings and caveats of the study: TRBV5-6, TRBV5-1 and TRBV20-1 belonged to a set of roughly 5 TRBV segments that were more frequent in patients than controls.

Unique molecular identifiers were carried by the TCR beta cDNA libraries. MiXCR, run by TCRdb on the PCR reads, gives a single entry per CDR3 protein. The data contain 750,000 to 900,000 distinct CDR3 sequences, roughly 50% of them singletons. The antigens these receptors bind are not known. The sample consisted of blood. The receptors stem from a girl aged 10-17 years with multiple sclerosis.

The gene calls are TRBV4-1 and TRBJ2-1; D is perhaps TRBD2 (6 bases). V lost 0 bases, J lost 0 bases, and 24 bases lay in between. This CDR3 has 21 residues. The germline CDR1 and CDR2 sequences are MGHRA and YSYEKL. Here the CDR3 reads CASSQDRAGLFVLSSYNEQFF. CDR3 DNA: TGCGCCAGCAGCCAAGATAGGGCGGGACTCTTCGTGCTTAGCTCCTACAATGAGCAGTTCTTC.

This clonotype was counted a few times. The CDR3 protein is CASSYSAQPSGANVLTF. CDR3 DNA: TGTGCCAGCAGTTACTCTGCGCAACCCTCTGGGGCCAACGTCCTGACTTTC. The chain uses TRBV6-2 or TRBV6-3 and TRBJ2-6; unclear D gene. Germline V lookup: CDR1 MNHEY, CDR2 SVGEGT. The ends were cut back, 0 bases at V and 0 bases at J, with 9 bases in the middle. This CDR3 region has 17 residues.

This clonotype was counted between two and nine times. V gene TRBV29-1 combines with J gene TRBJ2-7, with D tentatively TRBD2 (6 bases). The CDR3 loop spans 14 amino acids. CDR1 is SQVTM, CDR2 ANQGSEA, per germline. The ends were cut back, 6 bases at V and 0 bases at J, with 15 bases in the middle. The CDR3 spells CSVGGEGPSYEQYF. CDR3 DNA: TGCAGCGTGGGGGGTGAGGGCCCCTCCTACGAGCAGTACTTC.

The chain carries TRBV20-1 and TRBJ1-2; D not resolved. This CDR3 comprises 15 residues. Germline CDR1 reads DFQATT; CDR2 reads SNEGSKA (reference sequence). Trimming left V 1 base short and J 2 bases short, with 14 bases between. The CDR3 here is CSARAASGINYGYTF. DNA of the CDR3: TGCAGTGCTAGAGCCGCCTCCGGGATAAACTATGGCTACACCTTC.

This chain's CDR3 is CSARMGGAAYEQYF. The CDR3 nucleotides are TGCAGTGCTAGGATGGGGGGAGCGGCTTACGAGCAGTACTTC. V and J are TRBV20-1 and TRBJ2-7; maybe TRBD2 (6 bases). The length of the CDR3 is 14 residues. Deletions cut 3 bases from V and 4 bases from J, with 16 bases between. Germline CDR1 DFQATT, CDR2 SNEGSKA (reference sequence).

This clonotype was observed a single time. The chain uses TRBV6-2 or TRBV6-3 and TRBJ2-4, with no clear D. V was clipped by 3 bases and J by 13 bases, with 19 bases between them. The germline CDR1 and CDR2 sequences are MNHEY and SVGEGT. The CDR3 runs to 14 residues. CDR3 coding DNA: TGTGCCAGCAGTTATGTCGGCTCCCAGGTGGCGCAGTACTTC. Its protein is CASSYVGSQVAQYF.

The chain employs TRBV20-1 and TRBJ2-1; 13 bases agree with TRBD2. Germline V gives CDR1 DFQATT, CDR2 SNEGSKA (reference sequence). The CDR3 contains 15 residues. The V segment lost 4 bases and the J segment 8 bases; nucleotides outside the gene matches: 8. CDR3 region: CSATRTSGSLYEQFF. DNA for the CDR3: TGCAGTGCTACCCGGACTAGCGGGAGTCTTTATGAGCAGTTCTTC.

The chain employs TRBV20-1 and TRBJ1-1; D gene unclear. The CDR3 has 16 residues. Germline values: CDR1 DFQATT, CDR2 SNEGSKA (reference sequence). V lost 0 bases and J lost 1, with 15 bases in between. Here the CDR3 DNA reads TGCAGTGCTAGAGACTACCCCTCGGGGAGGAACACTGAAGCTTTCTTT. It yields the protein CSARDYPSGRNTEAFF.

The chain employs TRBV7-2 and TRBJ1-2; TRBD1 might be the D (5 bases). V dropped 5 bases and J dropped 6 bases, with 22 bases sitting between them. The CDR3 runs 16 residues. Per germline, CDR1 SGHTA and CDR2 FQGNSA. As DNA, the CDR3 is TGTGCCAGCAGCACCTCCGATCGACAGCTAATTCATGGCTACACCTTC. It codes for CASSTSDRQLIHGYTF.

This clonotype occurred a few times. The chain carries TRBV29-1 and TRBJ2-1; 13 nucleotides align to TRBD2. The CDR3 covers 13 residues. The junction had 6 bases not matched to a gene; V was cut back by 7 bases and J by 9 bases. Germline V lookup: CDR1 SQVTM, CDR2 ANQGSEA. CDR3 DNA: TGCAGCGGTCACAGACTAGCGGGAGGTGAGCAGTTCTTC. Its protein is CSGHRLAGGEQFF.

The table lists this clonotype with a few counts. The chain has TRBV20-1 and TRBJ2-4; TRBD2 aligns across 12 bases. The germline V gene encodes CDR1 DFQATT and CDR2 SNEGSKA (reference sequence). V shed 0 bases, J shed 1 base, and the junction held 7 bases outside the gene matches. This CDR3 region has 18 residues. CDR3 sequence: CSARELAGGVGAKNIQYF. The CDR3 bases are TGCAGTGCTAGAGAACTAGCGGGAGGTGTCGGGGCCAAAAACATTCAGTACTTC.

This sequence joins TRBV6-5 and TRBJ2-4; D remains ambiguous. The J call may be wrong; the DNA end is better matched by TRBJ2-7. This CDR3 has 15 amino acids. CDR1 is MNHEY, CDR2 SVGAGI, per germline. This CDR3 is CASSYPGAMGYEQYF. In DNA form, the CDR3 reads TGTGCCAGCAGTTACCCAGGCGCGATGGGTTACGAGCAGTACTTC.

This rearrangement joins TRBV20-1 to TRBJ2-1; D might be TRBD1 (5 bases). The CDR3 has 14 amino acids. The V gene's germline CDR1 is DFQATT and CDR2 SNEGSKA (reference sequence). The V end was cut by 5 bases, the J end by 0 bases, with 11 bases between. CDR3 bases: TGCAGTGCTTTGAGACAGAACTCCTACAATGAGCAGTTCTTC. Encoded protein: CSALRQNSYNEQFF.

V is TRBV7-2 and J is TRBJ2-3; D is unresolved. The CDR3 has 13 amino acids. Germline V gives CDR1 SGHTA, CDR2 FQGNSA. The V gene lost 5 bases and the J gene lost 2 bases, with 8 bases spanning the gap. The CDR3 region is CASSSTPTDTQYF. Here the CDR3 DNA reads TGTGCCAGCAGCAGCACCCCCACAGATACGCAGTATTTT.

The chain combines TRBV6-2 or TRBV6-3 with TRBJ1-5; D may be TRBD1 (6 bases). The germline V gene has CDR1 MNHEY and CDR2 SVGEGT. The V end lost 4 bases, the J end lost 4 bases, and 11 bases lay between the germline ends. The CDR3 has 14 residues. In nucleotides, the CDR3 is TGTGCCAGCAGTTTGGACAGTGAGAATCAGCCCCAGCATTTT. Translating gives CASSLDSENQPQHF.

The chain is built from TRBV20-1 and TRBJ2-1; tentative D call: TRBD2 (5 bases). Trimming removed 6 bases at V and 4 bases at J, with 16 bases between. The CDR3 sequence is 14 residues long. Germline CDR1 and CDR2: DFQATT and SNEGSKA (reference sequence). For the CDR3, the DNA is TGCAGTGCCGATCTAACGGGAAGATACAATGAGCAGTTCTTC. Residues: CSADLTGRYNEQFF.

The chain combines TRBV20-1 with TRBJ2-1; possible D gene TRBD2, 6 bases. Per germline, CDR1 DFQATT and CDR2 SNEGSKA (reference sequence). CDR3 length equals 14 residues. Trimming left V 6 bases short and J 0 bases short, with 12 bases between. For the CDR3, the DNA is TGCAGTGCCTATATGGGGGGCTCCTACAATGAGCAGTTCTTC. This gives the protein CSAYMGGSYNEQFF.